A selection of T cell receptor beta chains follows, all from one sample in a study of somatic mutations in cytotoxic T cells in rheumatoid arthritis. The table came from immunoSEQ multiplex PCR; TCRdb's copy has only in-frame clones and leaves some out. The sample lists some 10,000 clones; roughly four fifths were seen once. Source material: CD8+ T cells sorted from blood. The receptors here all came from a woman aged 45-59 years in good health. Both conserved end residues are part of each CDR3. The D gene is left open where the match is weak. Where a row states a size, it is once, few, many or the class of an expanded clone; other rows omit it.

CDR3: CAWSRGSNQPQHF; DNA: TGTGCCTGGAGTAGAGGAAGCAATCAGCCCCAGCATTTT; size: .; D: .; V: TRBV30; J: TRBJ1-5
CDR3: CASSLSPEINTEAFF; DNA: TGTGCCAGCAGCTTGTCCCCAGAAATAAACACTGAAGCTTTCTTT; size: .; D: .; V: TRBV5-6; J: TRBJ1-1
CDR3: CATSRASRGEAFF; DNA: TGTGCCACCAGCAGGGCCAGCAGGGGTGAAGCTTTCTTT; size: .; D: .; V: TRBV15; J: TRBJ1-1
CDR3: CASSADRSRGYTF; DNA: TGTGCCAGCAGCGCAGACAGGTCTCGGGGCTACACCTTC; size: .; D: .; V: TRBV7-6; J: TRBJ1-2
CDR3: CASSVESGDGYTF; DNA: TGTGCCAGCAGCGTAGAATCCGGGGATGGCTACACCTTC; size: .; D: .; V: TRBV9; J: TRBJ1-2
CDR3: CASSTDRNGYTF; DNA: TGTGCCAGCAGCACGGACAGGAATGGCTACACCTTC; size: .; D: TRBD1; V: TRBV11-2; J: TRBJ1-2
CDR3: CAIMAGQGYNEQFF; DNA: TGTGCCATCATGGCCGGACAGGGGTACAATGAGCAGTTCTTC; size: .; D: TRBD1; V: TRBV10-3; J: TRBJ2-1
CDR3: CASGTSVLNEQFF; DNA: TGTGCCAGCGGCACCTCAGTCCTTAATGAGCAGTTCTTC; size: .; D: .; V: TRBV7-9; J: TRBJ2-1
CDR3: CASSKGGDTDTQYF; DNA: TGTGCCAGCTCTAAGGGCGGGGACACAGATACGCAGTATTTT; size: .; D: .; V: TRBV18; J: TRBJ2-3
CDR3: CATSRDLEVGGEQYF; DNA: TGTGCCACCAGCAGAGATCTGGAGGTGGGAGGCGAGCAGTACTTC; size: .; D: .; V: TRBV15; J: TRBJ2-7
CDR3: CASSQDSTGGYEQYF; DNA: TGCGCCAGCAGCCAAGATAGTACAGGGGGCTACGAGCAGTACTTC; size: few; D: TRBD1; V: TRBV4-3; J: TRBJ2-7
CDR3: CATPHGGSLFEQFF; DNA: TGTGCCACCCCCCACGGCGGGTCTCTTTTTGAGCAGTTCTTC; size: .; D: .; V: TRBV27; J: TRBJ2-1
CDR3: CASSRGQPNEQFF; DNA: TGTGCCAGCAGCAGGGGACAGCCCAATGAGCAGTTCTTC; size: .; D: TRBD1; V: TRBV13; J: TRBJ2-1
CDR3: CASRNSGSFGAGELFF; DNA: TGTGCCAGCAGAAATAGCGGGAGTTTTGGGGCCGGGGAGCTGTTTTTT; size: .; D: TRBD2; V: TRBV13; J: TRBJ2-2
CDR3: CASSLPPGRSADTQYF; DNA: TGTGCCAGCAGTTTACCCCCGGGGAGATCTGCAGATACGCAGTATTTT; size: .; D: .; V: TRBV28; J: TRBJ2-3
CDR3: CASSSLTAHYGYTF; DNA: TGTGCCAGCAGCTCACTGACAGCCCACTATGGCTACACCTTC; size: .; D: .; V: TRBV7-9; J: TRBJ1-2
CDR3: CASSLHPPGELSYEQYF; DNA: TGTGCCAGCAGCCTACACCCGCCGGGGGAACTTTCCTACGAGCAGTACTTC; size: .; D: .; V: TRBV7-8; J: TRBJ2-7
CDR3: CASSPGQGMVDEQYF; DNA: TGTGCCAGCAGCCCCGGGCAGGGCATGGTCGACGAGCAGTACTTC; size: .; D: .; V: TRBV11-2; J: TRBJ2-7
CDR3: CASSEGGYEQYF; DNA: TGTGCCAGCAGTGAAGGAGGTTACGAGCAGTACTTC; size: once; D: .; V: TRBV6-1; J: TRBJ2-7
CDR3: CASSLENGNQPQHF; DNA: TGTGCCAGCAGCTTAGAGAACGGGAATCAGCCCCAGCATTTT; size: few; D: .; V: TRBV11-3; J: TRBJ1-5
CDR3: CASRSLAEETQYF; DNA: TGTGCCAGCAGGTCTCTAGCGGAAGAGACCCAGTACTTC; size: .; D: TRBD2; V: TRBV27; J: TRBJ2-5
CDR3: CTSSLDREYEQYF; DNA: TGCACCAGCAGCCTGGACAGGGAATACGAGCAGTACTTC; size: few; D: .; V: TRBV1; J: TRBJ2-7
CDR3: CASSSGGGVKYF; DNA: TGTGCCAGCAGCTCCGGGGGTGGAGTGAAGTACTTC; size: .; D: .; V: TRBV27; J: TRBJ2-7
CDR3: CASSLTPGTGVYEQYF; DNA: TGTGCCAGCAGCTTAACCCCCGGGACAGGGGTCTACGAGCAGTACTTC; size: few; D: TRBD1; V: TRBV7-2; J: TRBJ2-7
CDR3: CSVDLGESYEQYF; DNA: TGCAGCGTTGATCTGGGAGAATCCTACGAGCAGTACTTC; size: .; D: .; V: TRBV29-1; J: TRBJ2-7
CDR3: CASSLAGTSTDTQYF; DNA: TGCGCCAGCAGTCTAGCGGGTACTAGCACAGATACGCAGTATTTT; size: .; D: TRBD2; V: TRBV4-1; J: TRBJ2-3
CDR3: CASSQEEGEAYEQYF; DNA: TGCGCCAGCAGCCAAGAAGAGGGTGAAGCCTACGAGCAGTACTTC; size: medium-sized; D: .; V: TRBV4-3; J: TRBJ2-7
CDR3: CASSVDYWVRNEQFF; DNA: TGTGCCAGCAGCGTGGACTATTGGGTGCGCAATGAGCAGTTCTTC; size: .; D: .; V: TRBV9; J: TRBJ2-1
CDR3: CASSLGQGASYEQYF; DNA: TGTGCCAGCAGCCTTGGACAGGGGGCTTCCTACGAGCAGTACTTC; size: .; D: TRBD1; V: TRBV5-4; J: TRBJ2-7
CDR3: CASSWLGETQYF; DNA: TGTGCCAGCAGCTGGCTCGGGGAGACCCAGTACTTC; size: .; D: .; V: TRBV11-2; J: TRBJ2-5
CDR3: CASSSPGSGEQYF; DNA: TGCGCCAGCAGCTCCCCTGGGAGCGGAGAGCAGTACTTC; size: few; D: .; V: TRBV4-1; J: TRBJ2-7
CDR3: CASSWQGGEYEQYF; DNA: TGTGCCAGCAGCTGGCAAGGGGGCGAATACGAGCAGTACTTC; size: .; D: TRBD1; V: TRBV5-6; J: TRBJ2-7
CDR3: CASSPGTVAYEQYF; DNA: TGTGCCAGCAGCCCAGGGACAGTAGCCTACGAGCAGTACTTC; size: few; D: TRBD1; V: TRBV5-6; J: TRBJ2-7
CDR3: CASSSWGDGDTQYF; DNA: TGTGCCAGCAGTTCCTGGGGAGATGGGGATACGCAGTATTTT; size: .; D: .; V: TRBV28; J: TRBJ2-3
CDR3: CASSIDSTGTGEPYSNQPQHF; DNA: TGTGCCAGTAGTATAGATAGCACCGGGACAGGGGAACCTTATAGCAATCAGCCCCAGCATTTT; size: .; D: TRBD1; V: TRBV19; J: TRBJ1-5
CDR3: CATSIGTGDTGELFF; DNA: TGTGCCACCAGCATCGGGACAGGGGACACCGGGGAGCTGTTTTTT; size: medium-sized; D: TRBD1; V: TRBV15; J: TRBJ2-2
CDR3: CASSQDPQRGTDTQYF; DNA: TGCGCCAGCAGCCAAGATCCCCAGCGGGGCACAGATACGCAGTATTTT; size: .; D: .; V: TRBV4-3; J: TRBJ2-3
CDR3: CASSPETSGIYREQYF; DNA: TGTGCCAGCAGCCCCGAGACTAGCGGGATTTATCGCGAGCAGTACTTC; size: .; D: TRBD2; V: TRBV4-2; J: TRBJ2-7
CDR3: CASSPRTGGYEQYF; DNA: TGTGCCAGTAGTCCTAGGACAGGGGGCTACGAGCAGTACTTC; size: .; D: TRBD1; V: TRBV19; J: TRBJ2-7
CDR3: CASSQGHRGTYEQYF; DNA: TGCGCCAGCAGCCAAGGTCATCGGGGGACCTACGAGCAGTACTTC; size: few; D: .; V: TRBV4-3; J: TRBJ2-7
CDR3: CASSIDQGGTEAFF; DNA: TGTGCCAGTAGTATAGATCAAGGGGGAACTGAAGCTTTCTTT; size: .; D: .; V: TRBV19; J: TRBJ1-1
CDR3: CASCHRGRAEAFF; DNA: TGTGCCAGCTGCCACCGTGGCAGGGCTGAAGCTTTCTTT; size: .; D: .; V: TRBV6-5; J: TRBJ1-1
CDR3: CASTSGTSGRERANEQFF; DNA: TGTGCCAGCACAAGCGGGACTAGCGGGAGGGAGCGAGCGAATGAGCAGTTCTTC; size: .; D: TRBD2; V: TRBV6-4; J: TRBJ2-1
CDR3: CASSLGGQTLYGYTF; DNA: TGTGCCAGCAGCTTGGGCGGACAGACTCTCTATGGCTACACCTTC; size: .; D: .; V: TRBV5-4; J: TRBJ1-2
CDR3: CASSPPATSYEQYF; DNA: TGTGCCAGCTCACCACCGGCCACCTCCTACGAGCAGTACTTC; size: .; D: .; V: TRBV18; J: TRBJ2-7